The clone carrying this T cell receptor beta chain was counted a single time. This sample is drawn from a study of shared T cell receptors in the human thymus. Clones were sequenced by immunoSEQ multiplex PCR, and TCRdb holds only the in-frame ones, with some missing. Here the sample spans 720,000 or so clones, roughly 85% being singletons. V lost 4 bases, J lost 5 bases, and 19 bases lay in between. The CDR3 is 16 amino acids. In germline, CDR1 is SGHDT, CDR2 YYEEEE. These same data were also listed under a study on human thymus T cells.

The receptor's source is a girl younger than two with a congenital heart defect. Sequenced sample: thymocytes. The V call is TRBV5-6, the J call TRBJ2-1; D is perhaps TRBD1 (5 bases). The CDR3 nucleotides read TGTGCCAGCAGCCCCGGTTGGACACGACCCCACAATGAGCAGTTCTTC. Amino acid sequence: CASSPGWTRPHNEQFF. The full variable domain, its missing parts supplied by reference TRBV5-6 and TRBJ2-1, is DAGVTQSPTHLIKTRGQQVTLRCSPKSGHDTVSWYQQALGQGPQFIFQYYEEEERQRGNFPDRFSGHQFPNYSSELNVNALLLGDSALYLCASSPGWTRPHNEQFFGPGTRLTVL.